Each of the 12 T cell receptor beta chains below was sequenced from the same sample in a study of vaccination effects on CD4 cells after COVID-19. Repertoires were generated with immunoSEQ multiplex PCR, while TCRdb's copy carries only in-frame clones and drops some. Among roughly 68,000 clones listed, 72% were seen once. Culture lasted 10 days before CD4+ T cell isolation. These receptors are not linked to any known antigen. Specimen: CD4+ T cells from PBMCs cultured without peptide, collected before COVID-19 vaccination. These receptors were obtained from a human donor who had a prior SARS-CoV-2 infection.

The V call is TRBV3-1 (or the pseudogene TRBV3-2), the J call TRBJ2-4; D remains ambiguous. Germline CDR1 reads LGHDT; CDR2 reads YNNKEL (reference sequence). Trimming shortened V by 1 base and J by 3 bases, and 7 bases separated the two germline ends. The CDR3 spans 14 residues. The chain's CDR3 is CASSQGEHKNIQYF. CDR3 in DNA: TGTGCCAGCAGCCAAGGGGAACACAAAAACATTCAGTACTTC.

J is TRBJ1-5 and V is TRBV18, with D maybe TRBD1 (6 bases). Trimming took off 4 bases at V and 5 bases at J, with 15 bases between the two ends. The CDR3 loop spans 15 amino acids. Germline-derived CDR1 and CDR2 are KGHSH and LQKENI. The CDR3 sequence is CASSLQGSDYQPQHF. The CDR3 DNA sequence: TGTGCCAGCTCACTCCAGGGGTCCGATTATCAGCCCCAGCATTTT.

This clone was detected once. This chain connects TRBV5-1 to TRBJ2-2, with TRBD2 as a possible D gene (7 bases). Germline V gene data show CDR1 as SGHRS and CDR2 as YFSETQ. Trimming shortened V by 5 bases and J by 3 bases, and 17 bases separated the two germline ends. The CDR3 contains 16 residues. The CDR3 sequence: CASRTRGGEHTGELFF. The DNA for the CDR3 is TGCGCCAGCAGAACTAGGGGGGGCGAGCACACCGGGGAGCTGTTTTTT.

This chain joins TRBV11-3 and TRBJ2-2; the D is unclear. CDR1 is SGHNT, CDR2 YENEEA, per germline. V was cut by 1 base and J by 6 bases, with 9 bases left in between. CDR3 length: 14 amino acids. The CDR3 region has the DNA TGTGCCAGCAGCTTAGGGCCTGAGGCCGGGGAGCTGTTTTTT. Translation: CASSLGPEAGELFF. The variable domain in full, completed from reference TRBV11-3 and TRBJ2-2, reads EAGVVQSPRYKIIEKKQPVAFWCNPISGHNTLYWYLQNLGQGPELLIRYENEEAVDDSQLPKDRFSAERLKGVDSTLKIQPAELGDSAVYLCASSLGPEAGELFFGEGSRLTVL.

This chain uses TRBV7-2 with TRBJ1-1; D gene unclear. The CDR3 has 15 amino acids. CDR1 and CDR2 (germline): SGHTA, FQGNSA. V lost 1 base and J 0 bases, leaving 9 bases between the germline ends. CDR3 sequence (DNA): TGTGCCAGCAGCTTAGGAGCTGTTATGAACACTGAAGCTTTCTTT. Its protein is CASSLGAVMNTEAFF.

This clone was found a few times. The rearrangement uses TRBV5-8 and TRBJ1-2; possible D gene TRBD1, 6 bases. The CDR3 has 14 residues. Germline CDR1 SGHTS, CDR2 YDEGEE. V lost 1 base to trimming and J lost 6 bases, with 13 bases between them. CDR3 nucleotide sequence: TGTGCCAGCAGCTTGATTGGCAGGGGCGATGGCTACACCTTC. Protein product: CASSLIGRGDGYTF.

The chain recombines TRBV20-1 with TRBJ2-3; TRBD2 agrees at 11 bases. V dropped 3 bases and J dropped 1; count of bases not matched to a gene: 9. This CDR3 is built from 17 residues. Germline CDR1 DFQATT, CDR2 SNEGSKA (reference sequence). CDR3: CSASPASGRPGTDTQYF. DNA of the CDR3: TGCAGTGCTAGTCCCGCTAGCGGGAGGCCCGGCACAGATACGCAGTATTTT.

V gene TRBV19 combines with J gene TRBJ1-1; D is undetermined. V shed 0 bases and J shed 4 bases, with 6 bases lying between them. The CDR3 sequence is 13 residues long. In germline, CDR1 is LNHDA, CDR2 SQIVND (reference sequence). CDR3 amino acids: CASSIEVGTEAFF. The CDR3 region has the DNA TGTGCCAGTAGTATAGAAGTGGGCACTGAAGCTTTCTTT.

The chain is built from TRBV5-1 and TRBJ2-1, with 10 bases that match TRBD1. V lost 5 bases and J lost 4; bases outside the gene matches: 6. Germline CDR1 reads SGHRS; CDR2 reads YFSETQ. The CDR3 spans 15 residues. CDR3 sequence reads: CASRPTGGPYNEQFF. CDR3 DNA sequence: TGCGCCAGCAGACCGACAGGGGGCCCTTACAATGAGCAGTTCTTC.

This chain joins TRBV30 and TRBJ2-5; no clear D gene. This CDR3 spans 16 amino acids. The V end lost 1 base, the J end lost 2 bases, and 17 bases lay between the germline ends. CDR1 and CDR2 from the germline V gene are GTSNPN and SVGIG (reference sequence). The CDR3, as DNA: TGTGCCTGGAGTGCCAGACCCTGGGCCGATCAAGAGACCCAGTACTTC. Translating gives CAWSARPWADQETQYF.

The chain is built from TRBV2 and TRBJ1-2; D is undetermined. The CDR3 is made up of 14 amino acids. CDR1 and CDR2 from the germline V gene are SNHLY and FYNNEI. V lost 7 bases, J lost 0 bases, and 12 bases lay in between. CDR3 in amino acids: CASTLQSANYGYTF. Written as DNA, the CDR3 is TGTGCCAGCACCCTCCAGTCGGCTAACTATGGCTACACCTTC. Drawing the rest from reference TRBV2 and TRBJ1-2, the complete variable domain is EPEVTQTPSHQVTQMGQEVILRCVPISNHLYFYWYRQILGQKVEFLVSFYNNEISEKSEIFDDQFSVERPDGSNFTLKIRSTKLEDSAMYFCASTLQSANYGYTFGSGTRLTVV.

The rearrangement uses TRBV7-8 and TRBJ2-3; 7 bases align to TRBD2. CDR1 and CDR2 from the germline V gene are SGHVS and FQNEAQ. CDR3 length equals 13 residues. V shed 3 bases and J 5 bases; nucleotides not matched to a gene: 2. CDR3 region: CASSLPSGDTQYF. The CDR3 DNA sequence: TGTGCCAGCAGCTTGCCTAGCGGAGATACGCAGTATTTT.